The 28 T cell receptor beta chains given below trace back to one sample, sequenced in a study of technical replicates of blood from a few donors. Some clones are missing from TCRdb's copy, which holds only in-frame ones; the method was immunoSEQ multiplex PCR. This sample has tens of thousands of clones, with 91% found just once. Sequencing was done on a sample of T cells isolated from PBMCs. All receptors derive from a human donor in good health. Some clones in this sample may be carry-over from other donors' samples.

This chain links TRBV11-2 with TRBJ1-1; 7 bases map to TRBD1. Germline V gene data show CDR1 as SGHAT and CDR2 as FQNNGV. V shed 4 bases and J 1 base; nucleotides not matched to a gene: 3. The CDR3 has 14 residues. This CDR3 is CASSSQGENTEAFF. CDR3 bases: TGTGCCAGCAGCTCCCAGGGGGAGAACACTGAAGCTTTCTTT.

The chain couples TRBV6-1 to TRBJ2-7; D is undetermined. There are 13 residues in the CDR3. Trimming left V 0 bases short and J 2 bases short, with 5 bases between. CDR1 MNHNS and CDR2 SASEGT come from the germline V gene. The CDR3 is CASSEAQTYEQYF. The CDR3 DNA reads TGTGCCAGCAGTGAAGCACAAACCTACGAGCAGTACTTC.

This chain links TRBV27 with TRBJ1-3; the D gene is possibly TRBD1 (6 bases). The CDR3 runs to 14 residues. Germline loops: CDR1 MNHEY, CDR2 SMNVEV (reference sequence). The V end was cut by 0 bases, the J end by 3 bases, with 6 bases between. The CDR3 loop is CASSLSRGGNTIYF. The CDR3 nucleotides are TGTGCCAGCAGTTTATCCAGGGGTGGAAACACCATATATTTT.

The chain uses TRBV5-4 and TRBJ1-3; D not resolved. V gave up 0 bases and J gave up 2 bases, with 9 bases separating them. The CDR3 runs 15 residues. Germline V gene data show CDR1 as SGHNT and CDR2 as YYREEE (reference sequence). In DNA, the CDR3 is TGTGCCAGCAGCTTGGTGGAAGGAGCTGGAAACACCATATATTTT. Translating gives CASSLVEGAGNTIYF.

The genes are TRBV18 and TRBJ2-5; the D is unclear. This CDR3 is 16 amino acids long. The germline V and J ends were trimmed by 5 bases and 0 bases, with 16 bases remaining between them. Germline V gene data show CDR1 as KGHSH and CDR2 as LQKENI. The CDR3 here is CASSTTRLTYQETQYF. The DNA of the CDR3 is TGTGCCAGCTCAACCACCAGACTCACGTACCAAGAGACCCAGTACTTC.

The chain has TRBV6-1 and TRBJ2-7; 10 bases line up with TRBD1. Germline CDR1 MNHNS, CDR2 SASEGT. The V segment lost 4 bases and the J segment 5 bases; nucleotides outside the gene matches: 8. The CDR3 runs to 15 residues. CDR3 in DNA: TGTGCCAGCAGTGCGAGGGACAGGGGTTTCCACGAGCAGTACTTC. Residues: CASSARDRGFHEQYF.

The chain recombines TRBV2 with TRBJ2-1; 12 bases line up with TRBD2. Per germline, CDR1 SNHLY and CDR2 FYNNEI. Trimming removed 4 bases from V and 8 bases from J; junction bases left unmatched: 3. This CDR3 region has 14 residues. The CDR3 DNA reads TGTGCCAGCAGTGGACTAGCGGGAGTTTATGAGCAGTTCTTC. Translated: CASSGLAGVYEQFF.

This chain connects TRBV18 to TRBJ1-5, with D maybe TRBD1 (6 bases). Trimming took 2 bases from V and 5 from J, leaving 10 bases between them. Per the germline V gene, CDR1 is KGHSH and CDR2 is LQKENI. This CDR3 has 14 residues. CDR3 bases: TGTGCCAGCTCACCAGTACCAGGGGATCAGCCCCAGCATTTT. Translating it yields CASSPVPGDQPQHF.

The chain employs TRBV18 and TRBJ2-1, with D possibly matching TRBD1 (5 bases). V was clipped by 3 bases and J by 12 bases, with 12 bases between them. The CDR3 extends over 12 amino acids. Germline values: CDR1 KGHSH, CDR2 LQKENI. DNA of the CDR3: TGTGCCAGCTCACCGCCAAACAGGCCGCAGTTCTTC. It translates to CASSPPNRPQFF.

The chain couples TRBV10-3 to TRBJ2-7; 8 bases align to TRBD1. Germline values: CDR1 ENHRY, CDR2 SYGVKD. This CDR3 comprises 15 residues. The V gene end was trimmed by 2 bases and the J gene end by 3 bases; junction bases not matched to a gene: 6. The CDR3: CAISEHPDRDYEQYF. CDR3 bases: TGTGCCATCAGTGAGCATCCGGACAGGGACTACGAGCAGTACTTC.

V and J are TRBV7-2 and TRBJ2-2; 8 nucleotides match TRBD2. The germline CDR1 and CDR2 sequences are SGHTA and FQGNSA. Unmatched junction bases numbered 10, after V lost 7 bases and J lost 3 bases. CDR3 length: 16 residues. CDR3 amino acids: CASMVAGHAYTGELFF. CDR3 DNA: TGTGCCAGCATGGTAGCGGGACATGCATACACCGGGGAGCTGTTTTTT.

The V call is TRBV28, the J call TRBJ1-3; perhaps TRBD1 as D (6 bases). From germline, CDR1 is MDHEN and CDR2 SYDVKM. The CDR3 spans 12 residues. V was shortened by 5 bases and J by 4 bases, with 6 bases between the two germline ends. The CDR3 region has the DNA TGTGCCAGCAGTGGACAGGGAAACACCATATATTTT. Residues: CASSGQGNTIYF.

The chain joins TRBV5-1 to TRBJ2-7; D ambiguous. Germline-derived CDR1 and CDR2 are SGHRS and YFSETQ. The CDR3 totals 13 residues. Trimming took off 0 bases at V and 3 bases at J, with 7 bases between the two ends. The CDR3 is CASSLANSYEQYF. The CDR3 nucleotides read TGCGCCAGCAGCTTGGCAAACAGCTACGAGCAGTACTTC.

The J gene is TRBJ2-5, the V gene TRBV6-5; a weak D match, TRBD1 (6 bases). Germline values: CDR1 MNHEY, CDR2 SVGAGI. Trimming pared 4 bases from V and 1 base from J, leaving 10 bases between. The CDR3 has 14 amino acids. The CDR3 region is CASSSIRGQETQYF. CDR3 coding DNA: TGTGCCAGCAGTTCCATCAGGGGCCAAGAGACCCAGTACTTC.

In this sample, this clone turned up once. CDR3 sequence: CASRRTGYNEQFF. CDR3 coding DNA: TGTGCCAGCAGAAGGACTGGCTACAATGAGCAGTTCTTC. The chain has TRBV13 and TRBJ2-1, with D perhaps TRBD2 (5 bases). The CDR3 totals 13 residues. Trimming removed 6 bases from V and 3 bases from J, with 9 bases in between. CDR1 is PRHDT and CDR2 is FYEKMQ in the germline V gene (reference sequence).

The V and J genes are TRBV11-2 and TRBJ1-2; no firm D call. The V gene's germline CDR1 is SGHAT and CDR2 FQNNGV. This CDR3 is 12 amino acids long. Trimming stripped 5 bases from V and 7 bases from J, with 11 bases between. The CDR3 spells CASSANVLGYTF. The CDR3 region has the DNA TGTGCCAGCAGCGCTAACGTCCTTGGCTACACCTTC.

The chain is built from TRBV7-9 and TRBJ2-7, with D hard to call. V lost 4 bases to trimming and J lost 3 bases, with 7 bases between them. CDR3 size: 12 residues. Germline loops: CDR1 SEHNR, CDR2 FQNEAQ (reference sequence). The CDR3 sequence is CASSSEFYEQYF. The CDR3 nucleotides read TGTGCCAGCAGCTCAGAATTCTACGAGCAGTACTTC.

The CDR3: CASSLGQGVDGYTF. The CDR3 coding sequence is TGTGCCAGCAGCTTAGGTCAGGGGGTAGATGGCTACACCTTC. The chain links TRBV7-3 to TRBJ1-2, with TRBD1 matching 7 bases. The CDR3 covers 14 residues. CDR1 is SGHTA, CDR2 FQGTGA, per germline. J gave up 6 bases and V 2 bases, and 6 bases lay outside the gene matches. Combining the CDR3 with reference TRBV7-3 and TRBJ1-2 gives the whole variable domain GAGVSQTPSNKVTEKGKYVELRCDPISGHTALYWYRQSLGQGPEFLIYFQGTGAADDSGLPNDRFFAVRPEGSVSTLKIQRTERGDSAVYLCASSLGQGVDGYTFGSGTRLTVV.

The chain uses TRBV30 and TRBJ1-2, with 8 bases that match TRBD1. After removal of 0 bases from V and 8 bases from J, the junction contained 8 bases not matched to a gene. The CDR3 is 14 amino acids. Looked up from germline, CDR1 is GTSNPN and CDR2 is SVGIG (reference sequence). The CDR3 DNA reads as TGTGCCTGGAGTGTTTTGGACAGGGCAGGAGGCTACACCTTC. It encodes CAWSVLDRAGGYTF. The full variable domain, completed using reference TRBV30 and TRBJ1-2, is SQTIHQWPATLVQPVGSPLSLECTVEGTSNPNLYWYRQAAGRGLQLLFYSVGIGQISSEVPQNLSASRPQDRQFILSSKKLLLSDSGFYLCAWSVLDRAGGYTFGSGTRLTVV.

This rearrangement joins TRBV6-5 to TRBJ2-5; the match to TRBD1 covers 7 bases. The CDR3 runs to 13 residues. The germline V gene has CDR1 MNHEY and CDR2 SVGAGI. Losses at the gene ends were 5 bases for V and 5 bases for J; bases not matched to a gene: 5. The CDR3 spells CASSNRGRETQYF. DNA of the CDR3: TGTGCCAGCAGTAACAGGGGTAGGGAGACCCAGTACTTC.

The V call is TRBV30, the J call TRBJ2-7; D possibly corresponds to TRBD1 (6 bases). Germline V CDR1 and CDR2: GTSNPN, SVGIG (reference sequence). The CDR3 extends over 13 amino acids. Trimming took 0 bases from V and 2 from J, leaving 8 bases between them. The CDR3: CAWSVGQTYEQYF. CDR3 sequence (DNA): TGTGCCTGGAGTGTGGGACAAACCTACGAGCAGTACTTC.

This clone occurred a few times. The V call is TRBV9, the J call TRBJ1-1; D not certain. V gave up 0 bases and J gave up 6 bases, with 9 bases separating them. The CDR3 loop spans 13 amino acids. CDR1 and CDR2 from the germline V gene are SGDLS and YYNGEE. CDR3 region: CASSVGGMAEAFF. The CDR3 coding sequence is TGTGCCAGCAGCGTAGGAGGTATGGCTGAAGCTTTCTTT.

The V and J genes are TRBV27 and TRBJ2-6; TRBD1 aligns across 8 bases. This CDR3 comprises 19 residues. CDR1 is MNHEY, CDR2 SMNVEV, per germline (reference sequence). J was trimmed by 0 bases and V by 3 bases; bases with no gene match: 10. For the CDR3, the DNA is TGTGCCAGCAGTTTTTTCCCGGGACAGGCGAACTCTGGGGCCAACGTCCTGACTTTC. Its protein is CASSFFPGQANSGANVLTF.

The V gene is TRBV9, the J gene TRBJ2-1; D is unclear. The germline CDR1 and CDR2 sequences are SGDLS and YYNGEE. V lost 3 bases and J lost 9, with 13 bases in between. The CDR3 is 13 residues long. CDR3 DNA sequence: TGTGCCAGCAGCGCGGAGATACTAAGTGAGCAGTTCTTC. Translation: CASSAEILSEQFF. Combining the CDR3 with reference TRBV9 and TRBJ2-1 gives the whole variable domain DSGVTQTPKHLITATGQRVTLRCSPRSGDLSVYWYQQSLDQGLQFLIQYYNGEERAKGNILERFSAQQFPDLHSELNLSSLELGDSALYFCASSAEILSEQFFGPGTRLTVL.

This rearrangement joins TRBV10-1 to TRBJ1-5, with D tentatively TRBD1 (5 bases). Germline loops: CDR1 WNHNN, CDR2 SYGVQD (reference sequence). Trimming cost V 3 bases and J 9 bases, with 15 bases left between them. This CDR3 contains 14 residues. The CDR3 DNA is TGCGCCAGCAGTGAAGGCAGGGATTATCCGCCCCAGCATTTT. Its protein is CASSEGRDYPPQHF.

The CDR3 reads CASSVDPDRVNGYTF. The CDR3 DNA reads TGTGCCAGCAGCGTAGACCCGGACAGGGTCAATGGCTACACCTTC. The chain is built from TRBV9 and TRBJ1-2; 8 nucleotides agree with TRBD1. Germline V lookup: CDR1 SGDLS, CDR2 YYNGEE. Trimming removed 0 bases from V and 6 bases from J; junction bases left unmatched: 7. The CDR3 is made up of 15 amino acids.

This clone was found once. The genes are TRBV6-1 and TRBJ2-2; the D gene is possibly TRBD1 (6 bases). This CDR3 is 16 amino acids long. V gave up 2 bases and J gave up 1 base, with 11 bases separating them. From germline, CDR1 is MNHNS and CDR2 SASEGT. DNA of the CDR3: TGTGCCAGCAGTGAAAAGCGACAGGTGAACACCGGGGAGCTGTTTTTT. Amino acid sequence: CASSEKRQVNTGELFF.

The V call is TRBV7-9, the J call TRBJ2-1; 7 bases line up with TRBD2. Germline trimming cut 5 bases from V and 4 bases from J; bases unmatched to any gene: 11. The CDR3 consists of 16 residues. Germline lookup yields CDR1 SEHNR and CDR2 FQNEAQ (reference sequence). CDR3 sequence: CASSPAGGGPYNEQFF. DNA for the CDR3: TGTGCCAGCAGCCCTGCCGGGGGAGGGCCTTACAATGAGCAGTTCTTC.